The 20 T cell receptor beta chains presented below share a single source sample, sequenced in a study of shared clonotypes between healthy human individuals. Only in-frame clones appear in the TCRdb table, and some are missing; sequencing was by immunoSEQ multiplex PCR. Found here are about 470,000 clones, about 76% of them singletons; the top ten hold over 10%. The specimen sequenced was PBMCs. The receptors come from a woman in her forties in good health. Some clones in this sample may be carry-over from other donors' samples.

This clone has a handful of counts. The CDR3 bases are TGTGCCAGCAGCGGCCAACAGGGTAGGGAGCAGTACTTC. It yields the protein CASSGQQGREQYF. J is TRBJ2-7 and V is TRBV9; maybe TRBD1 (6 bases). V was shortened by 3 bases and J by 7 bases, with 14 bases between the two germline ends. Germline assignment: CDR1 SGDLS and CDR2 YYNGEE. The CDR3 loop spans 13 amino acids.

In DNA form, the CDR3 reads TGCGCCAGCAGCCAAGAGCGGGGGGGCGGAGAGACCCAGTACTTC. Translating gives CASSQERGGGETQYF. This chain joins TRBV4-3 and TRBJ2-5; TRBD2 aligns across 9 bases. With V trimmed by 0 bases and J by 4 bases, 3 bases remained unmatched. The germline V gene has CDR1 LGHNA and CDR2 YSLEER. The CDR3 has 15 residues.

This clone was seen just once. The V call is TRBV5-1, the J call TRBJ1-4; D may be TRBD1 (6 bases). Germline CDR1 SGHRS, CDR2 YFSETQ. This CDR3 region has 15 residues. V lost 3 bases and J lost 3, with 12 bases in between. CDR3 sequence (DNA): TGCGCCAGCAGCTATGGGGGGCGCCCTAATGAAAAACTGTTTTTT. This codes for CASSYGGRPNEKLFF.

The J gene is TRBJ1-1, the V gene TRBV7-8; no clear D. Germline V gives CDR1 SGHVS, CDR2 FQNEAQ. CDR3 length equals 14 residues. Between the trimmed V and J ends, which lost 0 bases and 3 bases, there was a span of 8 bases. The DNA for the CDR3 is TGTGCCAGCAGCTTAGCGGGCAGCCACACTGAAGCTTTCTTT. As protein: CASSLAGSHTEAFF.

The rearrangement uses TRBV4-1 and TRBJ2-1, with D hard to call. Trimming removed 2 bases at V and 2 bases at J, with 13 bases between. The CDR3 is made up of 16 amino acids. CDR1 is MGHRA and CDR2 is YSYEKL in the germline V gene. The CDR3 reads CASSQTHEVAYNEQFF. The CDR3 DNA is TGCGCCAGCAGCCAAACTCACGAGGTAGCCTACAATGAGCAGTTCTTC.

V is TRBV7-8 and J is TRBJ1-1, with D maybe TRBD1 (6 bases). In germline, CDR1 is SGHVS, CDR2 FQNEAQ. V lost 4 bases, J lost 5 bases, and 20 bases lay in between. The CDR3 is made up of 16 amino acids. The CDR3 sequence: CASSSQRADGTTEAFF. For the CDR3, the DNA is TGTGCCAGCAGCTCCCAGCGCGCAGACGGGACAACTGAAGCTTTCTTT.

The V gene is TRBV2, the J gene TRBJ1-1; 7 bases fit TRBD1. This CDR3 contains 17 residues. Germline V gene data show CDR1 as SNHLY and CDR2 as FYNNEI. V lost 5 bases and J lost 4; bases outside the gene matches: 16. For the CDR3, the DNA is TGTGCCAGCAGTCGGACTATCAGACAGGGTGGCGGCACTGAAGCTTTCTTT. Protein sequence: CASSRTIRQGGGTEAFF.

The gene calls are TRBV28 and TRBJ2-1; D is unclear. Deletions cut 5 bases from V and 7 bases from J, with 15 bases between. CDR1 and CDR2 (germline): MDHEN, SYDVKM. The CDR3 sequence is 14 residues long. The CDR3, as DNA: TGTGCCAGCAGTCCTACCCCTGGGTTTAATGAGCAGTTCTTC. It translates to CASSPTPGFNEQFF.

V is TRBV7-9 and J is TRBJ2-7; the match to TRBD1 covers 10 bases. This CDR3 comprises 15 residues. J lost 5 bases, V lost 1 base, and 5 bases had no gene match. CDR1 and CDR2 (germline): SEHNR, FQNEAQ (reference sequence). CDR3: CASSLVGTGVHEQYF. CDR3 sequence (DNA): TGTGCCAGCAGCTTAGTTGGGACAGGGGTCCACGAGCAGTACTTC.

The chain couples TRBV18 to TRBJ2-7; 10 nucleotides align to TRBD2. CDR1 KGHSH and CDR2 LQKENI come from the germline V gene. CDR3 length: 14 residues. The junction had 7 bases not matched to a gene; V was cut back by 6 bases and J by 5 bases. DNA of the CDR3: TGTGCCAGCTCTTCTAGCGGGAGACTCGACGAGCAGTACTTC. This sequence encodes CASSSSGRLDEQYF.

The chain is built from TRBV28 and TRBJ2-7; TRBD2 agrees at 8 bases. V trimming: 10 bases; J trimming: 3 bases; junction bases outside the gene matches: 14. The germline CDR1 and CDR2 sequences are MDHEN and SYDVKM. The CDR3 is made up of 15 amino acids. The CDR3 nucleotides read TGTGCCACCTCTCGTACGGCTAGCGGGCTCTACGAGCAGTACTTC. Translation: CATSRTASGLYEQYF.

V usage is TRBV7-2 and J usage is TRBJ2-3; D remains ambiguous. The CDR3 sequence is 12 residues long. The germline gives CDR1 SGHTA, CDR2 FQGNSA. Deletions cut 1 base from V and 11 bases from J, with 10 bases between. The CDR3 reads CASSLDAPWQYF. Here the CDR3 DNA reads TGTGCCAGCAGCTTAGACGCGCCGTGGCAGTATTTT.

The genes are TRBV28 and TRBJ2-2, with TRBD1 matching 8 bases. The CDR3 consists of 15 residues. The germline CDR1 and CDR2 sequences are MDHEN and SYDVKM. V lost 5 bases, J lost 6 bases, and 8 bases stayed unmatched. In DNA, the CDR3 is TGTGCCAGCAGTGGACGACAGGGGTTTTCCGGGGAGCTGTTTTTT. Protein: CASSGRQGFSGELFF.

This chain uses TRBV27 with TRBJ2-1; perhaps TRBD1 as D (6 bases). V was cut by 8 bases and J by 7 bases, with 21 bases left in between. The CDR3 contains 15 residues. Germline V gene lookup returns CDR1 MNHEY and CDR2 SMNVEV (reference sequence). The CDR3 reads CASSPPRGASNEQFF. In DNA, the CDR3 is TGTGCCAGCTCCCCCCCCAGGGGTGCTTCGAATGAGCAGTTCTTC.

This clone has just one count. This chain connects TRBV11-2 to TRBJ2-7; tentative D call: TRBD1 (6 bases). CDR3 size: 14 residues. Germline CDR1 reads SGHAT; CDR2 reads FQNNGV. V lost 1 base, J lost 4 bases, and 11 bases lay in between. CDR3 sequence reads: CASSLVSQGYEQYF. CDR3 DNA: TGTGCCAGCAGCTTAGTTTCGCAGGGGTACGAGCAGTACTTC.

Written as DNA, the CDR3 is TGTGCCAGCAGTCCCGGACCGAACACTGAAGCTTTCTTT. Encoded protein: CASSPGPNTEAFF. The chain has TRBV27 and TRBJ1-1; D gene uncertain. V was pared by 5 bases and J by 1 base, with 8 bases between. This CDR3 has 13 residues. Germline CDR1 MNHEY, CDR2 SMNVEV (reference sequence).

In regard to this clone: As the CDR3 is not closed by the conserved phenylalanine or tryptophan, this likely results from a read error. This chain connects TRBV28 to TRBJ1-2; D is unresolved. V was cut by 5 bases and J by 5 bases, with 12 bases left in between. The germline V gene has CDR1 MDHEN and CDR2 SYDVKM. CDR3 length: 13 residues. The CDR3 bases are TGTGCCAGCAGTGATCCAGCTCGGTATGGCTACACCCTC. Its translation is CASSDPARYGYTL.

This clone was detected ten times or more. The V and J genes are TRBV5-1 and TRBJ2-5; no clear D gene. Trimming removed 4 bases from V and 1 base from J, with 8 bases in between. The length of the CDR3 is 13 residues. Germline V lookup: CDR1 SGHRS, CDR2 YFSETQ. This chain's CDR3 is CASSPRSQETQYF. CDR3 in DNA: TGCGCCAGCAGCCCGAGAAGCCAAGAGACCCAGTACTTC.

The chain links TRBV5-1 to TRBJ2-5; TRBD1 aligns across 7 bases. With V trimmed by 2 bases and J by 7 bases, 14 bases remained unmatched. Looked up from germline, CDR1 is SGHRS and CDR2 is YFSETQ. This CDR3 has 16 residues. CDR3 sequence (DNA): TGCGCCAGCAGCTTAGGGACAGCCTATCAAGGGGGGACCCAGTACTTC. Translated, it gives CASSLGTAYQGGTQYF.

This CDR3 reads CSVGDGWNQPQHF. CDR3 bases: TGCAGCGTTGGGGACGGGTGGAATCAGCCCCAGCATTTT. The V and J genes are TRBV29-1 and TRBJ1-5; D is possibly TRBD1 (5 bases). Germline CDR1 and CDR2: SQVTM and ANQGSEA. Trimming shortened V by 4 bases and J by 4 bases, and 11 bases separated the two germline ends. CDR3 length: 13 amino acids. The full variable domain, completed using reference TRBV29-1 and TRBJ1-5, is SAVISQKPSRDICQRGTSLTIQCQVDSQVTMMFWYRQQPGQSLTLIATANQGSEATYESGFVIDKFPISRPNLTFSTLTVSNMSPEDSSIYLCSVGDGWNQPQHFGDGTRLSIL.